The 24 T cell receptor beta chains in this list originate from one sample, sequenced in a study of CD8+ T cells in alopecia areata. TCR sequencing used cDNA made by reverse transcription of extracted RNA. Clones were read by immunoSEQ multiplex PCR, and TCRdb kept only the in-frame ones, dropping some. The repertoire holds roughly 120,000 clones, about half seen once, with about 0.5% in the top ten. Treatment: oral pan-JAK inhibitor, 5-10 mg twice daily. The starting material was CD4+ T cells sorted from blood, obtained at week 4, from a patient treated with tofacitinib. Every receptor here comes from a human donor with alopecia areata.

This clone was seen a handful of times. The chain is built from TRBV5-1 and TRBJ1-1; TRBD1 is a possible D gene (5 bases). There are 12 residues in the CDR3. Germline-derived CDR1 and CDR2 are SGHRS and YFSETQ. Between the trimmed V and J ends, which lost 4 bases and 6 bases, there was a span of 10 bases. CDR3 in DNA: TGCGCCAGCAGCCGGGGACTTGCTGAAGCTTTCTTT. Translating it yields CASSRGLAEAFF. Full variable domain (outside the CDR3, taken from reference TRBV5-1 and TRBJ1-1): KAGVTQTPRYLIKTRGQQVTLSCSPISGHRSVSWYQQTPGQGLQFLFEYFSETQRNKGNFPGRFSGRQFSNSRSEMNVSTLELGDSALYLCASSRGLAEAFFGQGTRLTVV.

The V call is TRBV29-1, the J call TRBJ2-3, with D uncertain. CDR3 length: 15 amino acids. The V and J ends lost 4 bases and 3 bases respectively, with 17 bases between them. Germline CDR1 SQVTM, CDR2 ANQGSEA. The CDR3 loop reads CSVGSGPLGTDTQYF. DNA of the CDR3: TGCAGCGTTGGATCCGGGCCCCTCGGTACAGATACGCAGTATTTT.

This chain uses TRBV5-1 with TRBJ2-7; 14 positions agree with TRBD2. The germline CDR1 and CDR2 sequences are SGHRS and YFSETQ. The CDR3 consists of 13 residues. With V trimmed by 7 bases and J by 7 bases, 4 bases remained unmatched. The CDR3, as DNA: TGCGCCAGCCTGGGACTAGCGGGAGAGGAGCAGTACTTC. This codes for CASLGLAGEEQYF. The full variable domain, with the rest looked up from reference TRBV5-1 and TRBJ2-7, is KAGVTQTPRYLIKTRGQQVTLSCSPISGHRSVSWYQQTPGQGLQFLFEYFSETQRNKGNFPGRFSGRQFSNSRSEMNVSTLELGDSALYLCASLGLAGEEQYFGPGTRLTVT.

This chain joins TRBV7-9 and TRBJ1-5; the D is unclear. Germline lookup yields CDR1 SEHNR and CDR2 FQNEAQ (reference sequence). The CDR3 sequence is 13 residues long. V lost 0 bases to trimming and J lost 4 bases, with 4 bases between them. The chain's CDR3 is CASSLALNQPQHF. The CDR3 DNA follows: TGTGCCAGCAGCTTAGCATTGAATCAGCCCCAGCATTTT. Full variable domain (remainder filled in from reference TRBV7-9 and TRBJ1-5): DTGVSQNPRHKITKRGQNVTFRCDPISEHNRLYWYRQTLGQGPEFLTYFQNEAQLEKSRLLSDRFSAERPKGSFSTLEIQRTEQGDSAMYLCASSLALNQPQHFGDGTRLSIL.

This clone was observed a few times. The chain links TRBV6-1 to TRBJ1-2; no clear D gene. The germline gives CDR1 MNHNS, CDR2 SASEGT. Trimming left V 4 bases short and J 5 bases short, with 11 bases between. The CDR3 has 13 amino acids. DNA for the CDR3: TGTGCCAGCAGTGGAGGGTCATGGTATGGCTACACCTTC. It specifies CASSGGSWYGYTF.

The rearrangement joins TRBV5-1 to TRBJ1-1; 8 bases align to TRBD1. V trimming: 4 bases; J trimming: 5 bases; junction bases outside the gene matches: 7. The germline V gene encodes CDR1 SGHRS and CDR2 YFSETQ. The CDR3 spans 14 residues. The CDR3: CASSTGQGGTEAFF. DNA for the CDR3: TGCGCCAGCAGCACTGGACAGGGTGGGACTGAAGCTTTCTTT.

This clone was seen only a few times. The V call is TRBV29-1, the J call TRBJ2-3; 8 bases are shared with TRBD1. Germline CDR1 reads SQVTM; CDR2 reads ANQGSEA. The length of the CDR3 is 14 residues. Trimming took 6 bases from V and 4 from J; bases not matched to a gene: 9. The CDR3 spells CSVRQGSFADTQYF. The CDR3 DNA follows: TGCAGCGTGCGACAGGGGTCATTTGCAGATACGCAGTATTTT.

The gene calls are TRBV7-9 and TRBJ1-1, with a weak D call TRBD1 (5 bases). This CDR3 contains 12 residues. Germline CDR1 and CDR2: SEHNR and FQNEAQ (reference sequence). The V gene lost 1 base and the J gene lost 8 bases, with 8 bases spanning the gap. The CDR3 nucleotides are TGTGCCAGCAGCTTAGGGGGGTCAGAAGCTTTCTTT. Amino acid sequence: CASSLGGSEAFF.

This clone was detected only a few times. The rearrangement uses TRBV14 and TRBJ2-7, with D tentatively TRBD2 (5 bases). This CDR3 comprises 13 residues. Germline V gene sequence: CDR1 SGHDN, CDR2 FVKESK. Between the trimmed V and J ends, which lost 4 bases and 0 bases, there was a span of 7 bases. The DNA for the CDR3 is TGTGCCAGCAGCCGAGGGAACTCCTACGAGCAGTACTTC. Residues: CASSRGNSYEQYF.

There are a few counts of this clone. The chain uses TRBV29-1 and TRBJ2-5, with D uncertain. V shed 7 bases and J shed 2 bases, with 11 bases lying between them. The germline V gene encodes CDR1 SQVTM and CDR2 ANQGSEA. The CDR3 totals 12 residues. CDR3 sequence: CSAQNAQETQYF. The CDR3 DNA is TGCAGCGCCCAAAACGCGCAAGAGACCCAGTACTTC. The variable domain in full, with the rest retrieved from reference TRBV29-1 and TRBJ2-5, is SAVISQKPSRDICQRGTSLTIQCQVDSQVTMMFWYRQQPGQSLTLIATANQGSEATYESGFVIDKFPISRPNLTFSTLTVSNMSPEDSSIYLCSAQNAQETQYFGPGTRLLVL.

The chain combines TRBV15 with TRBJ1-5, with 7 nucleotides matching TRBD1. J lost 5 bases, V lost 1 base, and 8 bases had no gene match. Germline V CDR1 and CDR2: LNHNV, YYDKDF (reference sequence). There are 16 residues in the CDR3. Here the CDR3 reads CATSRGGTVAYQPQHF. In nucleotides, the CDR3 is TGTGCCACCAGCAGAGGGGGGACAGTCGCCTATCAGCCCCAGCATTTT.

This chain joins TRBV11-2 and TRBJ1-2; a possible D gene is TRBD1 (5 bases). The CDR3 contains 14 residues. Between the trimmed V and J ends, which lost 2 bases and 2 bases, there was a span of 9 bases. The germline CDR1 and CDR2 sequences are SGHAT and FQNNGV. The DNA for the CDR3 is TGTGCCAGCAGCTTAATGGAGGGGAACTATGGCTACACCTTC. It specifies CASSLMEGNYGYTF.

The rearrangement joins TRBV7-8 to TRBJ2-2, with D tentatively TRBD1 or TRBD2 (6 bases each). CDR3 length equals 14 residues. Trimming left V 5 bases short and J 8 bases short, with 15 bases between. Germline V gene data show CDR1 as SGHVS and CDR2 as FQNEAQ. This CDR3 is CASSDAPGAGELFF. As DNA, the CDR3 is TGTGCCAGCAGCGATGCACCGGGGGCGGGGGAGCTGTTTTTT.

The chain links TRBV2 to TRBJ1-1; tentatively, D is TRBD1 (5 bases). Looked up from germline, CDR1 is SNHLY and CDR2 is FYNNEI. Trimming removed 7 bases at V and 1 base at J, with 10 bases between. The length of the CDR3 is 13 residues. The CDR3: CASNLQGNTEAFF. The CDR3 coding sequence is TGTGCCAGCAATCTTCAGGGGAACACTGAAGCTTTCTTT.

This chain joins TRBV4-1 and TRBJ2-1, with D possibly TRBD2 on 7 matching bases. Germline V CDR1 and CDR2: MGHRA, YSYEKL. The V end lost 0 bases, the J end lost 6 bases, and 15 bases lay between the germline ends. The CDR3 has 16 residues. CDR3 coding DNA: TGCGCCAGCAGCCAAGAGGGGGGCGGGAGAGGCAATGAGCAGTTCTTC. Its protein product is CASSQEGGGRGNEQFF.

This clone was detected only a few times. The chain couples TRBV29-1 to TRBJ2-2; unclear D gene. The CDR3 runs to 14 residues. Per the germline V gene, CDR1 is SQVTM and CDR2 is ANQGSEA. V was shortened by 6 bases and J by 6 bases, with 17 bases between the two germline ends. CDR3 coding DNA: TGCAGCGTCTTCCGGCCGTCCGGACCCGGGGAGCTGTTTTTT. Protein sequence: CSVFRPSGPGELFF.

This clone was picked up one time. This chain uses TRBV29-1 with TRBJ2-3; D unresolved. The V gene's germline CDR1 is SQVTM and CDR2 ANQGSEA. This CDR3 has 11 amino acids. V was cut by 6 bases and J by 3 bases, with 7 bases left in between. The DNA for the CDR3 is TGCAGCGTCAGGACGACAGATACGCAGTATTTT. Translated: CSVRTTDTQYF.

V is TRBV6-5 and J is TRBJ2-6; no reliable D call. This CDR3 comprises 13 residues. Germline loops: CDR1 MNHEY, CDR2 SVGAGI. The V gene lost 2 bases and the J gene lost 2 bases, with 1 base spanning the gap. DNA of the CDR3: TGTGCCAGCAGTTACACTGGGGCCAACGTCCTGACTTTC. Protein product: CASSYTGANVLTF.

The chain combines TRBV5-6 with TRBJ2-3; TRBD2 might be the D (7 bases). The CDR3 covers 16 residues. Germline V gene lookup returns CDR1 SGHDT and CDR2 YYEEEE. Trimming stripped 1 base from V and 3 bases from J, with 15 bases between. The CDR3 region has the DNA TGTGCCAGCAGCTTGAACGGGGGGCTAAGGACAGATACGCAGTATTTT. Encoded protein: CASSLNGGLRTDTQYF.

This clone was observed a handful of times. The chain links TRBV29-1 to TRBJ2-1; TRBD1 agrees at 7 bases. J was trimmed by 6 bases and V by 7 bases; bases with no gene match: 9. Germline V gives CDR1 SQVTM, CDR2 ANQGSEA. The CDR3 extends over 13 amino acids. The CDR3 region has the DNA TGCAGCGCCAAGGGGGCGCAAGGCAATGAGCAGTTCTTC. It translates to CSAKGAQGNEQFF.

CDR3 protein: CASSETGAYGYTF. As DNA, the CDR3 is TGTGCCAGCAGTGAAACCGGGGCGTATGGCTACACCTTC. V gene TRBV25-1 combines with J gene TRBJ1-2, with a weak D call TRBD1 (5 bases). This CDR3 is 13 amino acids long. Germline CDR1 reads MGHDK; CDR2 reads SYGVNS. Trimming pared 2 bases from V and 5 bases from J, leaving 9 bases between.

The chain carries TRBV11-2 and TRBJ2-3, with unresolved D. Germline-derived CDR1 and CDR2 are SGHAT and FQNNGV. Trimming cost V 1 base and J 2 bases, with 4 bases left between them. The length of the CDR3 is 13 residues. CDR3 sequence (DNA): TGTGCCAGCAGCTTAGGACCCACAGATACGCAGTATTTT. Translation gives CASSLGPTDTQYF.

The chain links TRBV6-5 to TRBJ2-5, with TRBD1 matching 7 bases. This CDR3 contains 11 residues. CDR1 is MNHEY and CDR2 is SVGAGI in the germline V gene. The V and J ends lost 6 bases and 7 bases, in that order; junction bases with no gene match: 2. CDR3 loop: CASRAGGTQYF. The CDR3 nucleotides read TGTGCCAGCAGGGCAGGGGGGACCCAGTACTTC.

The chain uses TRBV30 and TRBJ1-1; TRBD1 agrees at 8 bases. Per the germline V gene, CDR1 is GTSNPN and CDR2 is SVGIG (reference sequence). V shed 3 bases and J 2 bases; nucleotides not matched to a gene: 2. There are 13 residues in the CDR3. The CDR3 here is CAWRTGANTEAFF. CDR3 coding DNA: TGTGCCTGGAGGACAGGGGCTAACACTGAAGCTTTCTTT.